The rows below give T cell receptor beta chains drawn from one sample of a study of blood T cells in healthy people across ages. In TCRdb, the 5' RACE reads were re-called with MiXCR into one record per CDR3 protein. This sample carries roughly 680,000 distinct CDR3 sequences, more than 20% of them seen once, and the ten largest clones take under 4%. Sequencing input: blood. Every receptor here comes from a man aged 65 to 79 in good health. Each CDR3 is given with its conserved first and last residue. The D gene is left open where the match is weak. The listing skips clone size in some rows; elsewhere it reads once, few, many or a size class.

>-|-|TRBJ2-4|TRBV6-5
CASSYGRGKNIQYF
TGTGCCAGCAGTTACGGCAGGGGCAAAAACATTCAGTACTTC
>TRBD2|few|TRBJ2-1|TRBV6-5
CASSNPSGTSGSAYNERFF
TGTGCCAGCAGTAACCCCTCCGGGACTAGCGGGTCCGCCTACAATGAGCGGTTCTTC
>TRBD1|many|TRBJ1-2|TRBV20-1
CSAREGQGRTYGYTF
TGCAGTGCTAGAGAGGGACAGGGCCGAACATATGGCTACACCTTC
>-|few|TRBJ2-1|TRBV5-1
CASSFGINNEQFF
TGCGCCAGCAGCTTCGGGATCAACAATGAGCAGTTCTTC
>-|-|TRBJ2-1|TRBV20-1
CSTSLVLGGGEQFF
TGCAGTACTAGCCTCGTACTGGGTGGGGGAGAGCAGTTCTTC
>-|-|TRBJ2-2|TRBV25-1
CASSENLNTGELFF
TGTGCCAGCAGTGAAAATTTGAACACCGGGGAGCTGTTTTTT
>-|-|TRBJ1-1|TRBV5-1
CASSSDGASVNTEAFF
TGCGCCAGCAGCTCGGATGGGGCCTCCGTGAACACTGAAGCTTTCTTT
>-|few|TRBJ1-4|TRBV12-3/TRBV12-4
CASSLGKAAAEKLFF
TGTGCCAGCAGTTTGGGGAAGGCAGCCGCAGAAAAACTGTTTTTT
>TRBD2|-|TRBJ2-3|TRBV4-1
CASSQGWLAGYTDTQYF
TGCGCCAGCAGCCAAGGCTGGCTAGCGGGTTACACAGATACGCAGTATTTT
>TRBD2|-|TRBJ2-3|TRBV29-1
CSVDSGRKDTQYF
TGCAGCGTTGACAGCGGGAGGAAGGATACGCAGTATTTT
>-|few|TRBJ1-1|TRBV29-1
CGVETGNTEAFF
TGCGGCGTAGAGACAGGGAACACTGAAGCTTTCTTT
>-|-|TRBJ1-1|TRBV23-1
CASSQSRGQGRNTEAFF
TGCGCCAGCAGTCAATCTCGCGGGCAGGGGCGGAACACTGAGGCTTTCTTT
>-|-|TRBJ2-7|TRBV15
CATSRGLGTTGYEQYF
TGTGCCACCAGCAGAGGCTTGGGGACGACTGGCTACGAGCAGTACTTC
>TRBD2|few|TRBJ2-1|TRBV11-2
CASSLGPLRLAGYNEQFF
TGTGCCAGCAGCTTAGGCCCCCTTCGTCTAGCGGGATACAATGAGCAGTTCTTC
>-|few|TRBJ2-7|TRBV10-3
CAISESAGSGYEQYF
TGTGCCATCAGTGAGTCGGCTGGGAGTGGCTACGAGCAGTACTTC
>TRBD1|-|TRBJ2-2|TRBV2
CASRGTGPTGELFF
TGTGCCAGCAGGGGGACAGGGCCCACCGGGGAGCTGTTTTTT
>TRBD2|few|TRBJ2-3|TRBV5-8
CASSSGLAGVLDTQYF
TGTGCCAGCAGCTCCGGGCTAGCGGGAGTTTTAGATACGCAGTATTTT
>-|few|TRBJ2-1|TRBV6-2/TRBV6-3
CASSSRTTYNEQFF
TGTGCCAGCAGTTCGCGGACTACTTACAATGAGCAGTTCTTC
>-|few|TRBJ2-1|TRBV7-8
CASSSAGPPRDEQFF
TGTGCCAGCAGCTCCGCGGGACCCCCCCGGGATGAGCAGTTCTTC
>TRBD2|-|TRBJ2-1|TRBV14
CASSLGTSGINEQFF
TGTGCCAGTAGCCTCGGGACTAGCGGGATAAATGAGCAGTTCTTC
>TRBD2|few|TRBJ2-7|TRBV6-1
CASSEEPGLAFYEQYF
TGTGCCAGCAGTGAAGAGCCGGGACTAGCCTTCTACGAGCAGTACTTC
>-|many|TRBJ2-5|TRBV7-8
CASSLAGYYETQYF
TGTGCCAGCAGCTTAGCAGGGTATTACGAGACCCAGTACTTC
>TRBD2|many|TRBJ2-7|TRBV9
CASSSNLAAGVYEQYF
TGTGCCAGCAGCTCAAACCTAGCGGCCGGGGTCTACGAGCAGTACTTC
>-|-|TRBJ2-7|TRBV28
CASSLNGISSYEQYF
TGTGCCAGCAGTTTGAACGGGATTTCCTCCTACGAGCAGTACTTC
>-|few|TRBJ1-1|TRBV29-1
CSVDFLNTEAFF
TGCAGCGTTGATTTCCTGAACACTGAAGCTTTCTTT
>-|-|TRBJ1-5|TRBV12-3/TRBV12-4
CASSVGVNQPQHF
TGTGCCAGCAGCGTGGGGGTAAATCAGCCCCAGCATTTT
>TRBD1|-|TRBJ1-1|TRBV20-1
CSARRQGGITEAFF
TGCAGTGCTAGGCGTCAGGGGGGGATTACTGAAGCTTTCTTT
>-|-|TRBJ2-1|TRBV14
CASSQFGGGNEQFF
TGTGCCAGCAGCCAATTCGGGGGAGGCAATGAGCAGTTCTTC
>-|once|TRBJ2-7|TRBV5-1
CASSHQDPGVGEQYF
TGCGCCAGCAGCCACCAAGACCCAGGGGTGGGCGAGCAGTACTTC
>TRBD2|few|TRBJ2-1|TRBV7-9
CASSLALGGPRPYNEQFF
TGTGCCAGCAGCTTAGCGCTGGGAGGGCCTAGGCCCTACAATGAGCAGTTCTTC
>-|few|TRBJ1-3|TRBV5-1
CASSLISGTTGNTIYF
TGCGCCAGCAGCTTGATATCCGGGACAACTGGAAACACCATATATTTT
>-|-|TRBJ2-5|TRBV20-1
CSARDWGETQYF
TGCAGTGCTAGAGACTGGGGCGAGACCCAGTACTTC
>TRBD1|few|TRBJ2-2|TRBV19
CASSIGGQSTGELFF
TGTGCCAGTAGTATTGGGGGACAGTCTACCGGGGAGCTGTTTTTT
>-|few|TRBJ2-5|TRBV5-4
CASSIGTGKETQYF
TGTGCCAGCAGCATAGGGACTGGTAAAGAGACCCAGTACTTC
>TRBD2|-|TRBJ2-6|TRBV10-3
CAISESAGVTGANVLTF
TGTGCCATCAGTGAGTCAGCGGGAGTAACCGGGGCCAACGTCCTGACTTTC
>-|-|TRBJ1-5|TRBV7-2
CASSWTTDSNQSQHF
TGTGCCAGCAGCTGGACGACTGATAGCAATCAGTCCCAGCATTTT
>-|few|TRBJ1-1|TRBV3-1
CASSQEGTNTEAFF
TGTGCCAGCAGCCAAGAAGGCACGAACACTGAAGCTTTCTTT
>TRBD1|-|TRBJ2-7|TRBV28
CASTPGQGPYEQYF
TGTGCCAGCACCCCGGGACAGGGGCCCTACGAGCAGTACTTC
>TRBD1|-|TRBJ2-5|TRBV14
CASSPPGQGGETQYF
TGTGCCAGCAGCCCACCGGGACAGGGAGGAGAGACCCAGTACTTC
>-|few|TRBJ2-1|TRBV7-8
CASSRGKYNEQFF
TGTGCCAGCAGTAGAGGGAAGTACAATGAGCAGTTCTTC
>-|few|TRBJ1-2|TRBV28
CASSLDLEGANYGYTF
TGTGCCAGCAGTTTAGACCTCGAGGGAGCTAACTATGGCTACACCTTC
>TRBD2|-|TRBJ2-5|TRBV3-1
CASSQELAGGVQGETQYF
TGTGCCAGCAGCCAAGAGCTAGCGGGAGGGGTTCAGGGAGAGACCCAGTACTTC
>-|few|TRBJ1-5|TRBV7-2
CASSRDFSNQPQHF
TGTGCCAGCAGCCGGGACTTTAGCAATCAGCCCCAGCATTTT
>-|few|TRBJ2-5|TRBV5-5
CASSHISRETQYF
TGTGCCAGCAGCCACATTTCCCGGGAGACCCAGTACTTC
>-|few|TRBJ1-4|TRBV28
CASSLLGRVDEKLFF
TGTGCCAGCAGTTTATTGGGCAGGGTGGATGAAAAACTGTTTTTT
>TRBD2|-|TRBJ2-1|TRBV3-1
CASSRSGRADNEQFF
TGTGCCAGCAGCCGTAGCGGGAGGGCCGACAATGAGCAGTTCTTC
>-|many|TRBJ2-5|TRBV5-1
CASSFSGPQETQYF
TGCGCCAGCAGCTTCTCAGGGCCCCAAGAGACCCAGTACTTC
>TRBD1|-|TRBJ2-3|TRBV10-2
CASRMGQGITDTRYF
TGCGCCAGCAGGATGGGACAGGGGATTACAGATACGCGGTATTTT
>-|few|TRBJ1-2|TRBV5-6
CASSFGQSNYGYTF
TGTGCCAGCAGCTTTGGACAATCCAACTATGGCTACACCTTC
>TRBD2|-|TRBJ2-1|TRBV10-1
CASSGVGAGGTYNEQFF
TGCGCCAGCAGTGGGGTTGGAGCGGGAGGCACCTACAATGAGCAGTTCTTC
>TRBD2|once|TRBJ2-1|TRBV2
CASSDPFRTSGKIYNEQFF
TGTGCCAGCAGTGACCCCTTCAGGACTAGCGGGAAGATCTACAATGAGCAGTTCTTC
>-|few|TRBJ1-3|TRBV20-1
CSARSGDRLRGNTIYF
TGCAGTGCTAGAAGTGGTGACAGGCTGAGGGGAAACACCATATATTTT
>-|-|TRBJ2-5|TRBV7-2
CASSHVAIARGTQYF
TGTGCCAGCAGCCATGTTGCGATAGCGAGAGGAACCCAGTACTTC
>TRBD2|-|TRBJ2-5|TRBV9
CASSVGSEGRGQYF
TGTGCCAGCAGCGTAGGCAGTGAGGGGAGGGGCCAGTACTTC
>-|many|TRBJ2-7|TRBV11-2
CASSLRQSSYEQYF
TGTGCCAGCAGCTTACGACAATCCTCCTACGAGCAGTACTTC
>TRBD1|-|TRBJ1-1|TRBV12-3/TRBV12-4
CASSEQTGAYTEAFF
TGTGCCAGCAGTGAACAGACAGGGGCTTACACTGAAGCTTTCTTT
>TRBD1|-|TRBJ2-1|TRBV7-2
CASSFDRGLYNEQFF
TGTGCCAGCAGCTTTGACAGGGGGCTTTACAATGAGCAGTTCTTC
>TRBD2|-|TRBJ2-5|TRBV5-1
CASSLAREEETQYF
TGCGCCAGCAGCTTGGCCCGGGAGGAAGAGACCCAGTACTTC